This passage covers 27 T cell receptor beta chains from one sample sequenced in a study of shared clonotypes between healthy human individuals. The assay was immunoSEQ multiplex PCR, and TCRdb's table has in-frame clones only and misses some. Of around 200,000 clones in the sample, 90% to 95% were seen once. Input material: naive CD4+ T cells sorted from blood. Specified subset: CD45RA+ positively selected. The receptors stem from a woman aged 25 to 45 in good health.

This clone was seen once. CDR3 nucleotide sequence: TGCGCCACCCGGAAGACTAGCGTGTTAACAGATACGCAGTATTTT. Its translation: CATRKTSVLTDTQYF. V is TRBV5-1 and J is TRBJ2-3; 8 nucleotides match TRBD2. CDR3 length: 15 amino acids. After removal of 9 bases from V and 3 bases from J, the junction contained 12 bases not matched to a gene. The germline V gene encodes CDR1 SGHRS and CDR2 YFSETQ.

For the CDR3, the DNA is TGTGCCAGCAGCCGTAGTTTGGTAGGCTATGGCTACACCTTC. This codes for CASSRSLVGYGYTF. This sequence joins TRBV28 and TRBJ1-2; D remains ambiguous. Germline V gene data show CDR1 as MDHEN and CDR2 as SYDVKM. The CDR3 sequence is 14 residues long. With 6 bases removed from V and 4 bases from J, the gap between germline ends came to 15 bases.

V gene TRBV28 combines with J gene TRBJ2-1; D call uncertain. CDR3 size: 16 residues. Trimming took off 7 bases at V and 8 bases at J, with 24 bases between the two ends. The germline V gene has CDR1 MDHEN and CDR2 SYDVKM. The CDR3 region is CASIPPPGGEGDEQFF. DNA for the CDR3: TGTGCCAGCATTCCCCCCCCAGGTGGGGAAGGCGATGAGCAGTTCTTC. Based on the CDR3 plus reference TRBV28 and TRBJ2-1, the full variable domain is DVKVTQSSRYLVKRTGEKVFLECVQDMDHENMFWYRQDPGLGLRLIYFSYDVKMKEKGDIPEGYSVSREKKERFSLILESASTNQTSMYLCASIPPPGGEGDEQFFGPGTRLTVL.

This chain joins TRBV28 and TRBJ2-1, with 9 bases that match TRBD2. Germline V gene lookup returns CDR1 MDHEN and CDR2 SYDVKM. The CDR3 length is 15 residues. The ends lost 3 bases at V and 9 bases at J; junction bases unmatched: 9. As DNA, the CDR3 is TGTGCCAGCAGTTTCGGCGGGAGGGCCGGGGCTGAGCAGTTCTTC. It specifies CASSFGGRAGAEQFF.

The CDR3 nucleotides are TGCGCCAGCAGCAGGGTTGGTGGGCCGTCCTACCAAGAGACCCAGTACTTC. It encodes CASSRVGGPSYQETQYF. The chain links TRBV5-1 to TRBJ2-5; unclear D gene. The CDR3 sequence is 17 residues long. Germline lookup yields CDR1 SGHRS and CDR2 YFSETQ. V was clipped by 4 bases and J by 0 bases, with 19 bases between them.

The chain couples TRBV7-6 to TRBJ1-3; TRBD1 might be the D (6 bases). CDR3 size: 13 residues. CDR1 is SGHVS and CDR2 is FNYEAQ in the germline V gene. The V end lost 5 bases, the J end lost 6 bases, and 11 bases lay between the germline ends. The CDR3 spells CASSRGNLNTIYF. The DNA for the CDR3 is TGTGCCAGCAGCAGGGGGAATTTAAACACCATATATTTT. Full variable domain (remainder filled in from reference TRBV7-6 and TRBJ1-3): GAGVSQSPRYKVTKRGQDVALRCDPISGHVSLYWYRQALGQGPEFLTYFNYEAQQDKSGLPNDRFSAERPEGSISTLTIQRTEQRDSAMYRCASSRGNLNTIYFGEGSWLTVV.

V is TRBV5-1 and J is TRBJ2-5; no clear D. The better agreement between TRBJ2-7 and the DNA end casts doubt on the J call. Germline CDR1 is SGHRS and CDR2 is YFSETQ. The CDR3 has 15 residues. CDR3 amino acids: CASSSPKAGWSEQYF. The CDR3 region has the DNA TGCGCCAGCAGCTCACCCAAGGCAGGATGGTCCGAGCAGTACTTC.

The DNA of the CDR3 is TGTGCCAGCAACCCCCAGGGGGTGATCACAGATACGCAGTATTTT. This translates into CASNPQGVITDTQYF. The chain has TRBV28 and TRBJ2-3, with 7 bases fitting TRBD1. The germline CDR1 and CDR2 sequences are MDHEN and SYDVKM. With V trimmed by 7 bases and J by 2 bases, 9 bases remained unmatched. This CDR3 comprises 15 residues.

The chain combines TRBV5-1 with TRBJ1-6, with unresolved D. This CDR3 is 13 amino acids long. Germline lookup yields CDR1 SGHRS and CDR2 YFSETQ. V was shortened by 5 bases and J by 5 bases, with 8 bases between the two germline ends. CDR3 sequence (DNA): TGCGCCAGCAGGCCTGTGGATAATTCACCCCTCCACTTT. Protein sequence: CASRPVDNSPLHF.

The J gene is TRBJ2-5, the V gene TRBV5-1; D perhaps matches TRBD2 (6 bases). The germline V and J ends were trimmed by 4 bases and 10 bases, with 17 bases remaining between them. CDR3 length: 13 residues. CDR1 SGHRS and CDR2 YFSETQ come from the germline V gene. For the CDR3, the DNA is TGCGCCAGCAGCAAACCTGCGGGATCGGACCAGTACTTC. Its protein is CASSKPAGSDQYF. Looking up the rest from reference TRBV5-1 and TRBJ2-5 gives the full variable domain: KAGVTQTPRYLIKTRGQQVTLSCSPISGHRSVSWYQQTPGQGLQFLFEYFSETQRNKGNFPGRFSGRQFSNSRSEMNVSTLELGDSALYLCASSKPAGSDQYFGPGTRLLVL.

CDR3 sequence (DNA): TGTGCCAGCAGTTTTCGCTATGGACAGTACTTC. It is translated as CASSFRYGQYF. The chain uses TRBV28 and TRBJ2-7, with D hard to call. With 3 bases removed from V and 10 bases from J, the gap between germline ends came to 10 bases. CDR1 is MDHEN and CDR2 is SYDVKM in the germline V gene. CDR3 length: 11 amino acids.

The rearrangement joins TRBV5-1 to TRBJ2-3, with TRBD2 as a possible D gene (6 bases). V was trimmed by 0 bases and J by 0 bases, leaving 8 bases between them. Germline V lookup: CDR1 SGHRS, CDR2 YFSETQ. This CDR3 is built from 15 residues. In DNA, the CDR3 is TGCGCCAGCAGCTTGGGAGGGACTAGCACAGATACGCAGTATTTT. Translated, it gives CASSLGGTSTDTQYF.

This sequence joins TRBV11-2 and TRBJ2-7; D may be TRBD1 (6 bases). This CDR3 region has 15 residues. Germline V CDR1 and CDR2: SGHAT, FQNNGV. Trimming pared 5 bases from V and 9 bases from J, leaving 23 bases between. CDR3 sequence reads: CASSTLGDISSGQYF. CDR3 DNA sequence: TGTGCCAGCAGCACCTTAGGGGACATCTCCTCTGGGCAGTACTTC.

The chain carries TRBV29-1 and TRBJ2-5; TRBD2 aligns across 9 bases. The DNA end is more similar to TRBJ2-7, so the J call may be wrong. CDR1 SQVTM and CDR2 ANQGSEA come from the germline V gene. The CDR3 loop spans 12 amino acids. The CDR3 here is CSGAGGPNEQYF. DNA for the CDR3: TGCAGCGGCGCGGGAGGGCCTAACGAGCAGTACTTC.

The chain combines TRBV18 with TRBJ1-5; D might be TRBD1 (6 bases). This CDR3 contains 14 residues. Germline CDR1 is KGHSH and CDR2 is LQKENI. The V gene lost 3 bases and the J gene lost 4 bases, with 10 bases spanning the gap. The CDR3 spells CASSPNRDNQPQHF. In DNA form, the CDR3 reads TGTGCCAGCTCACCTAACAGGGATAATCAGCCCCAGCATTTT.

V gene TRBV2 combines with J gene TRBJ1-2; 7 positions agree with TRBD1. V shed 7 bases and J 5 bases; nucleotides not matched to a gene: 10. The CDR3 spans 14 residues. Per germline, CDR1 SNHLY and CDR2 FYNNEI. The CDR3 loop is CASTIGTATYGYTF. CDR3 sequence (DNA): TGTGCCAGCACCATAGGGACAGCAACTTATGGCTACACCTTC.

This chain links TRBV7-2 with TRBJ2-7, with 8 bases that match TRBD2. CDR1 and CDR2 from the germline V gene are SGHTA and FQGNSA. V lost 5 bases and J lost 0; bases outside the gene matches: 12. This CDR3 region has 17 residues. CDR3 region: CASSRNLLADISYEQYF. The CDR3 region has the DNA TGTGCCAGCAGCCGAAACCTACTAGCGGACATCTCCTACGAGCAGTACTTC. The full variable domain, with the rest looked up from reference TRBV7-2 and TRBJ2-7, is GAGVSQSPSNKVTEKGKDVELRCDPISGHTALYWYRQSLGQGLEFLIYFQGNSAPDKSGLPSDRFSAERTGGSVSTLTIQRTQQEDSAVYLCASSRNLLADISYEQYFGPGTRLTVT.

CDR3 loop: CSLRQGAETQYF. CDR3 DNA sequence: TGCAGCCTTAGACAGGGTGCAGAGACCCAGTACTTC. The gene calls are TRBV29-1 and TRBJ2-7; 7 nucleotides align to TRBD1. The end of the DNA is better explained by TRBJ2-5, so the J call may be wrong. The germline V gene encodes CDR1 SQVTM and CDR2 ANQGSEA. The CDR3 contains 12 residues.

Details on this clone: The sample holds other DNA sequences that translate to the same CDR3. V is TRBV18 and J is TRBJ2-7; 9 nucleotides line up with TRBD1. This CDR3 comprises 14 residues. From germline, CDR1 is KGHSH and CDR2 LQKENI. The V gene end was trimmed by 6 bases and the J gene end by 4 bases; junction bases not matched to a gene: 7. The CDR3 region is CASSLTGGQYEQYF. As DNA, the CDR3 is TGTGCCAGCTCGCTGACAGGGGGGCAGTACGAGCAGTACTTC. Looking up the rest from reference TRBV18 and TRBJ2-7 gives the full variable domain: NAGVMQNPRHLVRRRGQEARLRCSPMKGHSHVYWYRQLPEEGLKFMVYLQKENIIDESGMPKERFSAEFPKEGPSILRIQQVVRGDSAAYFCASSLTGGQYEQYFGPGTRLTVT.

The CDR3 coding sequence is TGTGCCAGCTCACCACCCGTCGGTCAGGGGGCGGCTAATGAAAAACTGTTTTTT. Translated, it gives CASSPPVGQGAANEKLFF. The chain links TRBV18 to TRBJ1-4; 8 nucleotides align to TRBD1. Germline values: CDR1 KGHSH, CDR2 LQKENI. The CDR3 covers 18 residues. V was clipped by 0 bases and J by 3 bases; unmatched bases: 9. Variable domain in full (rest from reference TRBV18 and TRBJ1-4): NAGVMQNPRHLVRRRGQEARLRCSPMKGHSHVYWYRQLPEEGLKFMVYLQKENIIDESGMPKERFSAEFPKEGPSILRIQQVVRGDSAAYFCASSPPVGQGAANEKLFFGSGTQLSVL.

CDR3 in amino acids: CASSWAGGRYNEQFF. The CDR3 region has the DNA TGCGCCAGCAGCTGGGCGGGAGGGAGGTACAATGAGCAGTTCTTC. The chain combines TRBV5-1 with TRBJ2-1; the match to TRBD2 covers 9 bases. This CDR3 contains 15 residues. Germline assignment: CDR1 SGHRS and CDR2 YFSETQ. V lost 3 bases, J lost 4 bases, and 5 bases stayed unmatched.

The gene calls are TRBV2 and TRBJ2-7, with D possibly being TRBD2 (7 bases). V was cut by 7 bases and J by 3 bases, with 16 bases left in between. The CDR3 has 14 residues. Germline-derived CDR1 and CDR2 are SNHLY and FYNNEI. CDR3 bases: TGTGCCAGCACCGAAGGGGGGGAGCTCTACGAGCAGTACTTC. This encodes CASTEGGELYEQYF.

CDR3 amino acids: CASSHQNSPLHF. Written as DNA, the CDR3 is TGTGCCAGCAGCCACCAAAATTCACCCCTCCACTTT. The chain combines TRBV7-9 with TRBJ1-6; D gene unclear. Germline-derived CDR1 and CDR2 are SEHNR and FQNEAQ (reference sequence). The CDR3 length is 12 residues. V was shortened by 5 bases and J by 7 bases, with 6 bases between the two germline ends.

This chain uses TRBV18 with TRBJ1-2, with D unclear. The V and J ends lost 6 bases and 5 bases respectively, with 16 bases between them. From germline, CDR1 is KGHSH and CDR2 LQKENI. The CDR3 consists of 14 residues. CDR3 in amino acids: CASSPPNEGYGYTF. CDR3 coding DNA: TGTGCCAGCTCTCCTCCAAACGAGGGTTATGGCTACACCTTC.

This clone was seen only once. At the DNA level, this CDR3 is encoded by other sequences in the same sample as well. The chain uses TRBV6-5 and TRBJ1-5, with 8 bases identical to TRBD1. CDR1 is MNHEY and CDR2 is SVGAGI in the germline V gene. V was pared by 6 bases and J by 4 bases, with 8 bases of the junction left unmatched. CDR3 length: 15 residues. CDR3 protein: CASSPDRGSNQPQHF. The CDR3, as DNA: TGTGCCAGCAGCCCCGACAGGGGCAGTAATCAGCCCCAGCATTTT.

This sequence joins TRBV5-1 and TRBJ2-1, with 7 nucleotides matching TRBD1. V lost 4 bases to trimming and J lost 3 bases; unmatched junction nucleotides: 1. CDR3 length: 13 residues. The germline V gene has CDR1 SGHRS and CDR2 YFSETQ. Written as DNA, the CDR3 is TGCGCCAGCAGCCGGGACAGCTACAATGAGCAGTTCTTC. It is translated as CASSRDSYNEQFF. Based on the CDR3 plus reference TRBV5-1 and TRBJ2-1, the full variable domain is KAGVTQTPRYLIKTRGQQVTLSCSPISGHRSVSWYQQTPGQGLQFLFEYFSETQRNKGNFPGRFSGRQFSNSRSEMNVSTLELGDSALYLCASSRDSYNEQFFGPGTRLTVL.

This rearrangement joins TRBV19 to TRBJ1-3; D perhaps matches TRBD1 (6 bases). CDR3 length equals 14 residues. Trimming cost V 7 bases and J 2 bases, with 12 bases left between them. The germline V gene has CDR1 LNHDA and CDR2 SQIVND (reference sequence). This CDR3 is CASTLQGPGNTIYF. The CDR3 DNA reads TGTGCCAGTACCCTACAGGGACCTGGAAACACCATATATTTT.